This T cell receptor beta chain appears in the sequencing data of a study of cytomegalovirus exposure and HLA in healthy donors. Regarding the study as a whole: One variant, a missense change in DCLRE1C, was linked in a later analysis to TCR beta V- and J-gene trimming. Confirmation was obtained in vitro that a few CMV-associated chains are specific for CMV antigens. DRB1 showed the most TCR associations and HLA-C the fewest in a later analysis, as rates varied by HLA locus. The study designated fewer than 200 TCR beta chains cytomegalovirus-associated.

The PCR used 60 Vbeta and 13 Jbeta primers. The assay was immunoSEQ multiplex PCR, and TCRdb's table has in-frame clones only and misses some. This sample has more than 150,000 clones, with roughly 77% found just once. With regard to this clone: Its antigen remains unknown.

The V gene's germline CDR1 is SQVTM and CDR2 ANQGSEA. This CDR3 spans 13 amino acids. The V and J ends lost 6 bases and 5 bases, in that order; junction bases with no gene match: 6. The sample taken for sequencing was PBMCs. The TCR sequence derives from a woman aged 50 to 65 in good health and CMV-seropositive. This chain links TRBV29-1 with TRBJ2-3; 9 bases match TRBD1. The CDR3 here is CSVGTGIIDTQYF. CDR3 nucleotide sequence: TGCAGCGTCGGGACAGGGATCATAGATACGCAGTATTTT.